Listed below are T cell receptor beta chains from one sample, sequenced in a study of blood T cell repertoires in COVID-19. Profiling relied on immunoSEQ multiplex PCR, and the TCRdb table lists in-frame clones only, not all of them. The top ten hold 0.8% of the sample, which has under 300,000 clones, 88% seen once. The material sequenced was peripheral blood. The receptors here all came from a woman in her twenties or thirties with acute or convalescent COVID-19. CDR3s include the opening cysteine and the closing phenylalanine or tryptophan. Fields, in order: D gene, V gene, clone size, CDR3 length, J gene, CDR3 protein, CDR3 DNA. D genes are given only for firm matches. Expanded clones are given a class, and other clones once, few, many or no size at all.

d_gene: TRBD1; v_gene: TRBV9; abundance: -; len: 16; j_gene: TRBJ1-3; CDR3aa: CASSALGTDSGNTIYF; CDR3nt: TGTGCCAGCAGCGCCCTCGGGACAGACTCTGGAAACACCATATATTTT
d_gene: -; v_gene: TRBV27; abundance: few; len: 13; j_gene: TRBJ2-3; CDR3aa: CASSNPGHHTQYF; CDR3nt: TGTGCCAGCAGCAATCCGGGACACCATACGCAGTATTTT
d_gene: -; v_gene: TRBV5-4; abundance: -; len: 18; j_gene: TRBJ1-1; CDR3aa: CASSLGRKIQGPNTEAFF; CDR3nt: TGTGCCAGCAGCTTGGGGAGAAAAATTCAGGGGCCGAACACTGAAGCTTTCTTT
d_gene: TRBD2; v_gene: TRBV9; abundance: -; len: 16; j_gene: TRBJ2-3; CDR3aa: CASSPSTSGRADTQYF; CDR3nt: TGTGCCAGCAGCCCATCGACTAGCGGGAGGGCAGATACGCAGTATTTT
d_gene: TRBD1; v_gene: TRBV5-4; abundance: -; len: 14; j_gene: TRBJ2-1; CDR3aa: CASRGRDRHNEQFF; CDR3nt: TGTGCCAGCAGAGGACGGGACAGACACAATGAGCAGTTCTTC
d_gene: -; v_gene: TRBV6-1; abundance: -; len: 16; j_gene: TRBJ2-5; CDR3aa: CASSGSGGLLLETQYF; CDR3nt: TGTGCCAGCAGTGGTTCCGGGGGGCTGCTTTTAGAGACCCAGTACTTC
d_gene: -; v_gene: TRBV19; abundance: once; len: 15; j_gene: TRBJ2-3; CDR3aa: CASKFGSGHTDTQYF; CDR3nt: TGTGCCAGTAAGTTCGGGTCAGGGCACACAGATACGCAGTATTTT
d_gene: -; v_gene: TRBV6-2/TRBV6-3; abundance: -; len: 15; j_gene: TRBJ1-4; CDR3aa: CASSDLRGTWEKLFF; CDR3nt: TGTGCCAGCAGCGATCTCCGGGGGACCTGGGAAAAACTGTTTTTT
d_gene: TRBD1; v_gene: TRBV19; abundance: -; len: 12; j_gene: TRBJ1-2; CDR3aa: CASSPGGYGYTF; CDR3nt: TGTGCCAGTAGTCCAGGGGGCTATGGCTACACCTTC
d_gene: -; v_gene: TRBV6-5; abundance: few; len: 13; j_gene: TRBJ2-1; CDR3aa: CASSLLGANEQFF; CDR3nt: TGTGCCAGCAGCTTACTGGGGGCTAATGAGCAGTTCTTC
d_gene: -; v_gene: TRBV7-6; abundance: -; len: 17; j_gene: TRBJ2-5; CDR3aa: CASSLGGGGAISETQYF; CDR3nt: TGTGCCAGCAGCTTAGGCGGTGGGGGGGCGATAAGTGAGACCCAGTACTTC
d_gene: TRBD1; v_gene: TRBV29-1; abundance: -; len: 13; j_gene: TRBJ1-2; CDR3aa: CSVDDRGYYGYTF; CDR3nt: TGCAGCGTCGATGACAGGGGCTACTATGGCTACACCTTC
d_gene: TRBD1; v_gene: TRBV11-2; abundance: few; len: 15; j_gene: TRBJ1-5; CDR3aa: CASSPSDRNNQPQHF; CDR3nt: TGTGCCAGCAGCCCCTCGGACAGGAACAATCAGCCCCAGCATTTT
d_gene: -; v_gene: TRBV24-1; abundance: once; len: 14; j_gene: TRBJ1-5; CDR3aa: CATSRPGADQPQHF; CDR3nt: TGTGCCACCAGTCGGCCAGGGGCAGATCAGCCCCAGCATTTT
d_gene: -; v_gene: TRBV6-5; abundance: -; len: 14; j_gene: TRBJ2-5; CDR3aa: CASSYLAIQETQYF; CDR3nt: TGTGCCAGCAGTTACCTAGCGATACAAGAGACCCAGTACTTC
d_gene: TRBD1; v_gene: TRBV2; abundance: once; len: 15; j_gene: TRBJ1-6; CDR3aa: CASSERDRINSPLHF; CDR3nt: TGTGCCAGCAGTGAAAGGGACAGAATTAATTCACCCCTCCACTTT
d_gene: TRBD2; v_gene: TRBV11-2; abundance: -; len: 16; j_gene: TRBJ2-1; CDR3aa: CASSLVRLAGGNEQFF; CDR3nt: TGTGCCAGCAGCTTAGTTCGTCTAGCGGGAGGGAATGAGCAGTTCTTC
d_gene: -; v_gene: TRBV7-6; abundance: -; len: 15; j_gene: TRBJ1-6; CDR3aa: CASSLGGGSNSPLHF; CDR3nt: TGTGCCAGCAGCTTAGGGGGCGGCTCAAATTCACCCCTCCACTTT
d_gene: -; v_gene: TRBV30; abundance: -; len: 13; j_gene: TRBJ2-7; CDR3aa: CAWRPRQQYEQYF; CDR3nt: TGTGCCTGGAGGCCAAGACAGCAGTACGAGCAGTACTTC
d_gene: TRBD2; v_gene: TRBV19; abundance: -; len: 16; j_gene: TRBJ2-7; CDR3aa: CASSARTSGDSYEQYF; CDR3nt: TGTGCCAGTAGTGCCAGGACTAGCGGGGACTCCTACGAGCAGTACTTC
d_gene: -; v_gene: TRBV30; abundance: -; len: 16; j_gene: TRBJ2-4; CDR3aa: CAWSRGANLAKNIQYF; CDR3nt: TGTGCCTGGAGTCGGGGGGCCAACTTAGCCAAAAACATTCAGTACTTC
d_gene: TRBD2; v_gene: TRBV4-1; abundance: -; len: 15; j_gene: TRBJ2-1; CDR3aa: CASSLGLGVTREQFF; CDR3nt: TGCGCCAGCAGCTTGGGACTAGGGGTTACAAGAGAGCAGTTCTTC
d_gene: -; v_gene: TRBV7-9; abundance: -; len: 12; j_gene: TRBJ2-3; CDR3aa: CASSFTADTQYF; CDR3nt: TGTGCCAGCAGCTTCACAGCTGATACGCAGTATTTT
d_gene: TRBD2; v_gene: TRBV4-3; abundance: -; len: 14; j_gene: TRBJ2-3; CDR3aa: CASSQSGTLDTQYF; CDR3nt: TGCGCCAGCAGCCAGAGCGGGACTCTCGATACGCAGTATTTT
d_gene: TRBD1; v_gene: TRBV11-3; abundance: -; len: 15; j_gene: TRBJ2-1; CDR3aa: CASSLTGTAYNEQFF; CDR3nt: TGTGCCAGCAGTCTAACCGGGACAGCATACAATGAGCAGTTCTTC
d_gene: -; v_gene: TRBV11-2; abundance: once; len: 14; j_gene: TRBJ2-7; CDR3aa: CASSLRDRVYEQYF; CDR3nt: TGTGCCAGCAGCCTGCGGGACCGTGTTTACGAGCAGTACTTC
d_gene: TRBD2; v_gene: TRBV7-9; abundance: -; len: 14; j_gene: TRBJ2-1; CDR3aa: CASSFPGGLNEQFF; CDR3nt: TGTGCCAGCAGCTTCCCGGGAGGTTTAAATGAGCAGTTCTTC
d_gene: -; v_gene: TRBV19; abundance: -; len: 12; j_gene: TRBJ1-2; CDR3aa: CASSISVYGYTF; CDR3nt: TGTGCCAGTAGTATTTCCGTATATGGCTACACCTTC
d_gene: -; v_gene: TRBV1; abundance: -; len: 16; j_gene: TRBJ2-7; CDR3aa: CTSSQDTGAVPYEQYF; CDR3nt: TGCACCAGCAGCCAAGATACGGGAGCCGTCCCCTACGAGCAGTACTTC
d_gene: -; v_gene: TRBV7-9; abundance: -; len: 13; j_gene: TRBJ2-1; CDR3aa: CASSMDWLGEQFF; CDR3nt: TGTGCCAGCAGCATGGACTGGCTGGGTGAGCAGTTCTTC
d_gene: -; v_gene: TRBV7-9; abundance: once; len: 12; j_gene: TRBJ2-1; CDR3aa: CASSLALNEQFF; CDR3nt: TGTGCCAGCAGCTTAGCCCTAAATGAGCAGTTCTTC
d_gene: -; v_gene: TRBV9; abundance: -; len: 13; j_gene: TRBJ1-4; CDR3aa: CASSLQAGEKLFF; CDR3nt: TGTGCCAGCAGCCTCCAGGCCGGAGAAAAACTGTTTTTT
d_gene: -; v_gene: TRBV14; abundance: -; len: 14; j_gene: TRBJ2-7; CDR3aa: CASSTTVGFYEQYF; CDR3nt: TGTGCCAGCAGCACGACAGTGGGGTTCTACGAGCAGTACTTC
d_gene: TRBD2; v_gene: TRBV27; abundance: -; len: 12; j_gene: TRBJ2-3; CDR3aa: CAAGGGMDTQYF; CDR3nt: TGTGCGGCCGGCGGGGGGATGGATACGCAGTATTTT
d_gene: -; v_gene: TRBV5-6; abundance: -; len: 14; j_gene: TRBJ2-2; CDR3aa: CASSLALASGELFF; CDR3nt: TGTGCCAGCAGCTTGGCCCTAGCCTCCGGGGAGCTGTTTTTT
d_gene: TRBD1; v_gene: TRBV2; abundance: once; len: 14; j_gene: TRBJ2-1; CDR3aa: CASRKGTGSNEQFF; CDR3nt: TGTGCCAGCAGGAAGGGGACAGGGAGCAATGAGCAGTTCTTC
d_gene: TRBD2; v_gene: TRBV29-1; abundance: -; len: 15; j_gene: TRBJ2-3; CDR3aa: CSVKRTSGRTDTQYF; CDR3nt: TGCAGCGTGAAAAGGACTAGCGGGAGGACAGATACGCAGTATTTT
d_gene: -; v_gene: TRBV10-3; abundance: -; len: 15; j_gene: TRBJ1-1; CDR3aa: CATLGQGTSNTEAFF; CDR3nt: TGTGCCACCTTGGGCCAGGGGACATCGAACACTGAAGCTTTCTTT
d_gene: TRBD1; v_gene: TRBV7-9; abundance: -; len: 15; j_gene: TRBJ2-1; CDR3aa: CASSFLRQGVDEQFF; CDR3nt: TGTGCCAGCAGCTTCCTCAGACAGGGGGTCGATGAGCAGTTCTTC
d_gene: TRBD2; v_gene: TRBV2; abundance: -; len: 15; j_gene: TRBJ2-5; CDR3aa: CAGLRLAGGQETQYF; CDR3nt: TGTGCCGGCTTACGTCTAGCGGGAGGCCAAGAGACCCAGTACTTC
d_gene: TRBD2; v_gene: TRBV6-2/TRBV6-3; abundance: -; len: 20; j_gene: TRBJ2-1; CDR3aa: CASSFPSGTSGIPYHNEQFF; CDR3nt: TGTGCCAGCAGTTTCCCCTCTGGGACTAGCGGGATACCGTACCACAATGAGCAGTTCTTC
d_gene: TRBD1; v_gene: TRBV10-2; abundance: -; len: 16; j_gene: TRBJ1-6; CDR3aa: CASSDSGGIWDSPLHF; CDR3nt: TGCGCCAGCAGTGATTCAGGGGGTATTTGGGATTCACCCCTCCACTTT
d_gene: -; v_gene: TRBV5-1; abundance: -; len: 16; j_gene: TRBJ2-1; CDR3aa: CASSYDPAGSYNEQFF; CDR3nt: TGCGCCAGCAGTTACGACCCGGCCGGGTCCTACAATGAGCAGTTCTTC
d_gene: TRBD2; v_gene: TRBV2; abundance: few; len: 15; j_gene: TRBJ2-2; CDR3aa: CASSEREVVTGELFF; CDR3nt: TGTGCCAGCAGTGAGCGGGAGGTGGTCACCGGGGAGCTGTTTTTT
d_gene: TRBD1; v_gene: TRBV9; abundance: -; len: 13; j_gene: TRBJ1-6; CDR3aa: CASSPRDSSPLHF; CDR3nt: TGTGCCAGCAGCCCCCGGGACAGCTCACCCCTCCACTTT
d_gene: -; v_gene: TRBV20-1; abundance: -; len: 16; j_gene: TRBJ1-6; CDR3aa: CSASTRIDSYNSPLHF; CDR3nt: TGCAGTGCTAGTACCAGGATTGACTCCTATAATTCACCCCTCCACTTT
d_gene: TRBD2; v_gene: TRBV14; abundance: few; len: 15; j_gene: TRBJ2-2; CDR3aa: CASSHSGIRTGELFF; CDR3nt: TGTGCCAGCAGCCACAGCGGGATCAGGACCGGGGAGCTGTTTTTT
d_gene: -; v_gene: TRBV30; abundance: -; len: 14; j_gene: TRBJ1-5; CDR3aa: CAWSVTGGNQPQHF; CDR3nt: TGTGCCTGGAGTGTAACGGGGGGCAATCAGCCCCAGCATTTT
d_gene: -; v_gene: TRBV20-1; abundance: -; len: 14; j_gene: TRBJ1-2; CDR3aa: CSASVGFTRYGYTF; CDR3nt: TGCAGTGCTAGTGTCGGGTTTACACGCTATGGCTACACCTTC
d_gene: TRBD2; v_gene: TRBV5-1; abundance: -; len: 17; j_gene: TRBJ2-1; CDR3aa: CASSFSSGRITYNEQFF; CDR3nt: TGCGCCAGCAGCTTCTCTAGCGGGAGGATAACCTACAATGAGCAGTTCTTC
d_gene: TRBD1; v_gene: TRBV29-1; abundance: -; len: 13; j_gene: TRBJ2-5; CDR3aa: CSVAKGAGETQYF; CDR3nt: TGCAGCGTTGCTAAGGGGGCTGGGGAGACCCAGTACTTC
d_gene: TRBD1; v_gene: TRBV5-4; abundance: -; len: 12; j_gene: TRBJ2-7; CDR3aa: CASSWDSYEQYF; CDR3nt: TGTGCCAGCAGCTGGGACAGCTACGAGCAGTACTTC
d_gene: TRBD1; v_gene: TRBV24-1; abundance: -; len: 15; j_gene: TRBJ2-7; CDR3aa: CATSDATGGHYEQYF; CDR3nt: TGTGCCACCAGTGATGCCACAGGGGGCCACTACGAGCAGTACTTC